The present entry profiles one T cell receptor (beta chain) with its context. The target antigen is unknown. The data originate from a study of monozygotic twins with inflammatory bowel disease. Study findings and constraints: Immunosuppressive treatments differing between patients may have added repertoire variability.

CDR3 length equals 16 residues. Per the germline V gene, CDR1 is SGHRS and CDR2 is YFSETQ. The template switching step added UMIs that contained a 6-nucleotide sample barcode. TCRdb reprocessed the 5' RACE reads; each CDR3 protein has one entry and no DNA is given. This table lists more than 300,000 distinct CDR3 sequences. The sequenced material came from blood. The sequence derives from a human donor with ulcerative colitis or Crohn's disease, or a healthy co-twin of an affected twin (not recorded which). The genes are TRBV5-1 and TRBJ2-3; TCRdb calls TRBD2, which cannot be checked without DNA. The CDR3 spells CASSLDRSDSTDTQYF. The whole variable domain, filled in from reference TRBV5-1 and TRBJ2-3, reads KAGVTQTPRYLIKTRGQQVTLSCSPISGHRSVSWYQQTPGQGLQFLFEYFSETQRNKGNFPGRFSGRQFSNSRSEMNVSTLELGDSALYLCASSLDRSDSTDTQYFGPGTRLTVL.